This T cell receptor beta chain came from a study of T cell changes during pregnancy in multiple sclerosis. Sequencing was performed with immunoSEQ multiplex PCR; in TCRdb, only in-frame clones are kept and a portion is missing. The sample shows tens of thousands of clones, roughly 90% of them seen only once. Germline CDR1 reads SGHTA; CDR2 reads FQGNSA. CDR3 size: 14 residues. Trimming removed 4 bases from V and 4 bases from J; junction bases left unmatched: 3. This clone has just one count. This chain joins TRBV7-2 and TRBJ2-3, with 9 nucleotides matching TRBD1. The material was CD4+ T cells from peripheral blood mononuclear cells, obtained after pregnancy. This receptor was obtained from a female donor with multiple sclerosis, enrolled in a pregnancy study. CDR3 DNA sequence: TGTGCCAGCAGCTCCCGGACAGGGGCAGATACGCAGTATTTT. Translated: CASSSRTGADTQYF.